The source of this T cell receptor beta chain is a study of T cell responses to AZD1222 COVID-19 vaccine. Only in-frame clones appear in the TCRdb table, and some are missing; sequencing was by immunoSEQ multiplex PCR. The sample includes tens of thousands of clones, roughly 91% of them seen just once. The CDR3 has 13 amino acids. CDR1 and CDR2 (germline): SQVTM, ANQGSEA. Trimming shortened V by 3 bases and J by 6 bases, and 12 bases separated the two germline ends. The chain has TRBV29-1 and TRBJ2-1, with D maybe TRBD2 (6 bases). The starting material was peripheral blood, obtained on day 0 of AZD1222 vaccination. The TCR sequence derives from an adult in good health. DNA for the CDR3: TGCAGCGTTGATGTACTGGGGGGCAATGAGCAGTTCTTC. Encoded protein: CSVDVLGGNEQFF.